This entry describes one T cell receptor (beta chain). A read error may account for a junction end that differs from germline. This specimen belongs to a study of blood T cells in healthy people across ages. Combining a sample-barcoded 5' primer with a J-beta primer mix, a second PCR ran for roughly 7 to 12 cycles. Researchers report that a template-switch adaptor with 12 random nucleotides tagged each cDNA molecule. TCRdb re-called the 5' RACE reads with MiXCR, one entry per CDR3 protein. The sample yields around 800,000 distinct CDR3 sequences, about 53% seen once. CDR1 is MNHNS and CDR2 is SASEGT in the germline V gene. This CDR3 is built from 12 residues.

Specimen: blood. The clonotype was recovered from an elderly man in good health. V is TRBV6-1 and J is TRBJ2-4; D is unclear. The DNA end is a closer match to TRBJ2-7, so the J assignment may be wrong. The CDR3 DNA reads as TGTGCCAGCAATGAAACCTTCTACGAGCAGTACTTC. Amino acids: CASNETFYEQYF.